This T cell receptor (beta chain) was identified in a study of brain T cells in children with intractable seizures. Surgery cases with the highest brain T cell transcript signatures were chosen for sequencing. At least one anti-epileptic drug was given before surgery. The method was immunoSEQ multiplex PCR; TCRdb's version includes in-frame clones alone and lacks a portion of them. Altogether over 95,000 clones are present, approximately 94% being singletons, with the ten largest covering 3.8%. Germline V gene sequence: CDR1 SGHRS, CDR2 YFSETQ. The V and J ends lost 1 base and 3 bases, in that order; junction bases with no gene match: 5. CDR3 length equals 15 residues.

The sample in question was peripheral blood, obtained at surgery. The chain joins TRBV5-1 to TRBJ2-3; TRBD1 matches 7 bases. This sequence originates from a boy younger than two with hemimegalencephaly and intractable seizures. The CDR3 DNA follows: TGCGCCAGCAGCTTGTGGCAGGGGGAGACAGATACGCAGTATTTT. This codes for CASSLWQGETDTQYF.